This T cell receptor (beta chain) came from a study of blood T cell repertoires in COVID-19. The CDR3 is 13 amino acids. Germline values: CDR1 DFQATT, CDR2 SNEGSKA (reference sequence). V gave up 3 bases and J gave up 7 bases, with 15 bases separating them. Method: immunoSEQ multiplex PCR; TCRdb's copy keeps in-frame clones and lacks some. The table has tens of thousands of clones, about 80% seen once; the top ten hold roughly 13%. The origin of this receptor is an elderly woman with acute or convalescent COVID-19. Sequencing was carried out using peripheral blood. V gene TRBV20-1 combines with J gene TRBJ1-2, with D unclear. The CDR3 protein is CSASPQARIGYTF. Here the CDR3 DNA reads TGCAGTGCTAGTCCGCAGGCCCGGATTGGCTACACCTTC.